The T cell receptor (beta chain) described here comes from a study of lymphopenia after photon versus proton radiotherapy. Libraries were prepared by immunoSEQ multiplex PCR; TCRdb keeps only in-frame clonotypes and omits some of them. The data contain some 25,000 clones, 65% to 85% of them seen just once; the ten biggest clones take up 21%. The germline V gene has CDR1 LNHDA and CDR2 SQIVND (reference sequence). V was clipped by 4 bases and J by 4 bases, with 10 bases between them. The CDR3 sequence is 13 residues long. In the case of this clone: Antigen unknown.

Notes on the study in general: Under photons, naive T cells and diversity fell while effector/memory populations rose. Larger post-nadir TCR diversity loss correlated inversely with survival in deceased patients.

The sequencing used peripheral blood, collected from a patient treated with proton-based radiotherapy. The sequence was obtained from a woman aged 70-85 years with pancreatic cancer. V and J are TRBV19 and TRBJ1-2, with D possibly being TRBD1 (6 bases). The CDR3 region is CASSTLDSYGYTF. For the CDR3, the DNA is TGTGCCAGTAGTACTTTGGACAGCTATGGCTACACCTTC. The full variable domain, completed using reference TRBV19 and TRBJ1-2, is DGGITQSPKYLFRKEGQNVTLSCEQNLNHDAMYWYRQDPGQGLRLIYYSQIVNDFQKGDIAEGYSVSREKKESFPLTVTSAQKNPTAFYLCASSTLDSYGYTFGSGTRLTVV.